The 16 T cell receptor beta chains reported below all come from one sample, sequenced in a study of T cell repertoires in cytomegalovirus infection. These receptors have no identified antigens. TCRdb ran MiXCR on the reads and lists one entry per CDR3 protein. The data hold 230,000 or so distinct CDR3 sequences, with approximately 38% observed a single time. Material: CD8+ T cells from cultured PBMCs, obtained from culture after CMV antigen stimulation. The source of these receptors is a human donor in good health (CMV status not recorded). Some clones in this sample may be carry-over from other donors' samples.

The chain's CDR3 is CASSSKSSYNSPLHF. The CDR3 DNA follows: TGTGCCAGCAGTTCCAAGAGCTCCTATAATTCACCCCTCCACTTT. V gene TRBV6-2 or TRBV6-3 combines with J gene TRBJ1-6; the D is unclear. Trimming removed 4 bases from V and 0 bases from J, with 7 bases in between. CDR1 MNHEY and CDR2 SVGEGT come from the germline V gene. The CDR3 loop spans 15 amino acids.

The CDR3 loop is CASSFGTGNQPQHF. The CDR3, as DNA: TGTGCCAGCAGCTTCGGGACAGGGAATCAGCCCCAGCATTTT. The rearrangement joins TRBV13 to TRBJ1-5, with 9 bases identical to TRBD1. Germline CDR1 and CDR2: PRHDT and FYEKMQ (reference sequence). Trimming removed 3 bases from V and 4 bases from J; junction bases left unmatched: 1. The CDR3 is 14 residues long.

V usage is TRBV28 and J usage is TRBJ1-1; D gene ambiguous. CDR1 MDHEN and CDR2 SYDVKM come from the germline V gene. V lost 10 bases to trimming and J lost 0 bases, with 18 bases between them. There are 15 residues in the CDR3. The CDR3 loop reads CATLKGGYMNTEAFF. The CDR3 nucleotides read TGTGCCACGCTTAAAGGAGGTTACATGAACACTGAAGCTTTCTTT. Full variable domain (missing parts from reference TRBV28 and TRBJ1-1): DVKVTQSSRYLVKRTGEKVFLECVQDMDHENMFWYRQDPGLGLRLIYFSYDVKMKEKGDIPEGYSVSREKKERFSLILESASTNQTSMYLCATLKGGYMNTEAFFGQGTRLTVV.

The rearrangement links TRBV14 to TRBJ2-1; perhaps TRBD2 as D (6 bases). Trimming cost V 2 bases and J 8 bases, with 19 bases left between them. The CDR3 consists of 16 residues. Germline V gene lookup returns CDR1 SGHDN and CDR2 FVKESK. The CDR3 coding sequence is TGTGCCAGCAGCCAAATTTCCGGGAGTTATATATATGAGCAGTTCTTC. This codes for CASSQISGSYIYEQFF.

The chain carries TRBV11-2 and TRBJ2-2, with TRBD2 identical over 7 bases. J was trimmed by 0 bases and V by 2 bases; bases with no gene match: 12. The CDR3 contains 19 residues. CDR1 and CDR2 from the germline V gene are SGHAT and FQNNGV. Here the CDR3 reads CASSLRPSGPYPNTGELFF. As DNA, the CDR3 is TGTGCCAGCAGCTTAAGGCCTAGCGGACCTTACCCGAACACCGGGGAGCTGTTTTTT.

The J gene is TRBJ1-4, the V gene TRBV7-9, with 7 bases lining up with TRBD1. The CDR3 sequence is 16 residues long. The V and J ends lost 4 bases and 3 bases, in that order; junction bases with no gene match: 8. Germline loops: CDR1 SEHNR, CDR2 FQNEAQ (reference sequence). CDR3 residues: CASSSRQGPANEKLFF. The CDR3 DNA follows: TGTGCCAGCAGCTCCCGACAGGGTCCGGCTAATGAAAAACTGTTTTTT.

CDR3 in amino acids: CASSGDYPKTQYF. The DNA of the CDR3 is TGTGCCAGCAGCGGGGACTACCCGAAGACCCAGTACTTC. The chain has TRBV9 and TRBJ2-5; 7 bases map to TRBD2. The germline V gene encodes CDR1 SGDLS and CDR2 YYNGEE. The CDR3 contains 13 residues. V shed 3 bases and J 6 bases; nucleotides not matched to a gene: 5.

In its sample, this clonotype was seen a few times. The chain recombines TRBV11-2 with TRBJ2-1; 7 positions agree with TRBD2. The CDR3 spans 15 residues. Per the germline V gene, CDR1 is SGHAT and CDR2 is FQNNGV. With V trimmed by 4 bases and J by 5 bases, 8 bases remained unmatched. The CDR3 is CASSSTSGRNNEQFF. The CDR3 DNA is TGTGCCAGCAGCTCGACCTCCGGGAGGAACAATGAGCAGTTCTTC.

The rearrangement links TRBV7-9 to TRBJ2-5; possible D gene TRBD2, 5 bases. The CDR3 totals 15 residues. V was shortened by 1 base and J by 3 bases, with 12 bases between the two germline ends. CDR1 is SEHNR and CDR2 is FQNEAQ in the germline V gene (reference sequence). This CDR3 reads CASSLGPQLEETQYF. The CDR3 DNA follows: TGTGCCAGCAGCTTAGGCCCCCAACTAGAAGAGACCCAGTACTTC.

This chain uses TRBV6-6 with TRBJ2-1; the D gene is possibly TRBD2 (5 bases). Germline V gives CDR1 MNHNY, CDR2 SVGAGI (reference sequence). The CDR3 has 10 residues. The chain's CDR3 is CASGLYEQFF. The CDR3, as DNA: TGTGCGAGCGGTTTATATGAGCAGTTCTTC.

This clonotype was observed many times. V is TRBV20-1 and J is TRBJ1-2, with D possibly TRBD1 on 5 matching bases. The ends were cut back, 4 bases at V and 6 bases at J, with 21 bases in the middle. Germline V gene lookup returns CDR1 DFQATT and CDR2 SNEGSKA (reference sequence). The CDR3 covers 15 residues. CDR3 bases: TGCAGTGCTACCCAGACAGCCCGATGGCAGGATGGCTACACCTTC. Its protein product is CSATQTARWQDGYTF.

The rearrangement links TRBV7-9 to TRBJ1-1; tentative D call: TRBD1 (6 bases). The ends were cut back, 0 bases at V and 0 bases at J, with 14 bases in the middle. Per germline, CDR1 SEHNR and CDR2 FQNEAQ (reference sequence). The CDR3 consists of 17 residues. In nucleotides, the CDR3 is TGTGCCAGCAGCTTAGCGCAGGGACACCCGATGAACACTGAAGCTTTCTTT. This encodes CASSLAQGHPMNTEAFF. The full variable domain, rest sourced from reference TRBV7-9 and TRBJ1-1, is DTGVSQNPRHKITKRGQNVTFRCDPISEHNRLYWYRQTLGQGPEFLTYFQNEAQLEKSRLLSDRFSAERPKGSFSTLEIQRTEQGDSAMYLCASSLAQGHPMNTEAFFGQGTRLTVV.

The chain carries TRBV27 and TRBJ1-6; weak D call: TRBD1 (5 bases). From germline, CDR1 is MNHEY and CDR2 SMNVEV (reference sequence). V shed 3 bases and J shed 3 bases, with 6 bases lying between them. The CDR3 consists of 14 residues. As DNA, the CDR3 is TGTGCCAGCAGTTTGGGGGGCTATAATTCACCCCTCCACTTT. It is translated as CASSLGGYNSPLHF.

The CDR3 sequence: CASSLQGVYNEQFF. The CDR3, as DNA: TGTGCCAGCAGCCTACAGGGCGTTTACAATGAGCAGTTCTTC. The V call is TRBV27, the J call TRBJ2-1; weak D call: TRBD1 (6 bases). V lost 6 bases to trimming and J lost 4 bases, with 13 bases between them. The length of the CDR3 is 14 residues. The germline gives CDR1 MNHEY, CDR2 SMNVEV (reference sequence).

Written as DNA, the CDR3 is TGTGCCAGCAGTGAAACAGGGGCTAGCACAGATACGCAGTATTTT. This translates into CASSETGASTDTQYF. This chain links TRBV2 with TRBJ2-3, with 7 bases identical to TRBD1. The CDR3 loop spans 15 amino acids. CDR1 SNHLY and CDR2 FYNNEI come from the germline V gene. V was pared by 2 bases and J by 0 bases, with 2 bases of the junction left unmatched.

Details on this clonotype: A much larger clone is a single base away; this may be a read error. The chain links TRBV7-2 to TRBJ2-2, with D perhaps matching TRBD1 or TRBD2 (6 bases each). V lost 7 bases and J 3 bases, leaving 18 bases between the germline ends. Germline assignment: CDR1 SGHTA and CDR2 FQGNSA. This CDR3 spans 16 amino acids. CDR3 bases: TGTGCCAGCATAGGGGGGCTATCGGGGTACACCGGGGAGCTGTTTTTT. Protein sequence: CASIGGLSGYTGELFF.